This T cell receptor (beta chain) comes out of a study of blood T cells in healthy people across ages. General study points: Strongly correlated with naive T cell percentage was TCR beta diversity.

PCR was performed a second time for 7 to 11 cycles using a sample-barcoded 5' primer and a J-beta primer mix. TCRdb called the 5' RACE reads again in MiXCR, with one record for every CDR3 protein. The table records around 870,000 distinct CDR3 sequences, 29% of them present only once. This clonotype was detected ten times or more. Its antigen remains unidentified. Germline loops: CDR1 DFQATT, CDR2 SNEGSKA (reference sequence). Trimming pared 5 bases from V and 8 bases from J, leaving 19 bases between. This CDR3 comprises 13 residues. The sequence was obtained from a woman aged 80 or over in good health. This chain connects TRBV20-1 to TRBJ2-7; possibly TRBD1 or TRBD2 for D (5 bases each). Material: blood. CDR3 bases: TGCAGTGCTGGCCGGGACGGTACTACGCAGCAGTACTTC. Translated, it gives CSAGRDGTTQQYF.